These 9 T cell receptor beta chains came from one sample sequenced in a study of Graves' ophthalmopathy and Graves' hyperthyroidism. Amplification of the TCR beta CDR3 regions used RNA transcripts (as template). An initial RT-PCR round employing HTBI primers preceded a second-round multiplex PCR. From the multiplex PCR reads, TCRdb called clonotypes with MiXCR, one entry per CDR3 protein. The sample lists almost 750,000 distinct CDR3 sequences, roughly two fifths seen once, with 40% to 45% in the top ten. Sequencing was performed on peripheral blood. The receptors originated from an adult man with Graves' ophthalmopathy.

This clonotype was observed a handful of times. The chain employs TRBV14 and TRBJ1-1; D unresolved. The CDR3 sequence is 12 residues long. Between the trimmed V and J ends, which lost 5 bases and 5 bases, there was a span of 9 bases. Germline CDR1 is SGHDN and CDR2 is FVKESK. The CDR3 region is CASSYISTEAFF. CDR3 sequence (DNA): TGTGCCAGCAGCTACATCTCTACTGAAGCTTTCTTT.

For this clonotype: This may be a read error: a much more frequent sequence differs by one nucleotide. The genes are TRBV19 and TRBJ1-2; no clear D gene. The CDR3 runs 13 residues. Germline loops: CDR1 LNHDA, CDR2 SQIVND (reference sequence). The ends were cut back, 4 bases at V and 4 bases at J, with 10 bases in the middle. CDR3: CASSRTASYGYTF. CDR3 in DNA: TGTGCCAGTAGTAGAACGGCCTCCTATGGCTACACCTTC. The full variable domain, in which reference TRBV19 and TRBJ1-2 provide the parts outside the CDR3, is DGGITQSPKYLFRKEGQNVTLSCEQNLNHDAMYWYRQDPGQGLRLIYYSQIVNDFQKGDIAEGYSVSREKKESFPLTVTSAQKNPTAFYLCASSRTASYGYTFGSGTRLTVV.

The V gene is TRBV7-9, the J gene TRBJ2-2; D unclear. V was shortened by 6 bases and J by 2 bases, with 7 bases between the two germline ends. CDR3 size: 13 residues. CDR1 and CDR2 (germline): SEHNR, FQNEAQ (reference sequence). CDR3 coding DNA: TGTGCCAGCAGAAACGAAAACACCGGGGAGCTGTTTTTT. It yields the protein CASRNENTGELFF.

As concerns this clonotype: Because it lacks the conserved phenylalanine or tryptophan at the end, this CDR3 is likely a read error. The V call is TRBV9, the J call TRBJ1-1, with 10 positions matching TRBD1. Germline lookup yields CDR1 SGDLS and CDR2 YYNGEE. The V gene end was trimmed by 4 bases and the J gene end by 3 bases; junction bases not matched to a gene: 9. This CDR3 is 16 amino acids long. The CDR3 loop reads CASSKRQGAGDTEAFL. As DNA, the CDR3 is TGTGCCAGCAGCAAGCGACAGGGGGCGGGGGACACTGAAGCTTTCCTT.

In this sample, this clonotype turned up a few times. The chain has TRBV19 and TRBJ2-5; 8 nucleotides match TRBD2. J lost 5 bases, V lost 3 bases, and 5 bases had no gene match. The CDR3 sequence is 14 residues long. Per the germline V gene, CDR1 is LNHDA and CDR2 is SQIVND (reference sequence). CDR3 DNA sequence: TGTGCCAGTAGTATCCCGGGGGGGCTGGAGACCCAGTACTTC. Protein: CASSIPGGLETQYF.

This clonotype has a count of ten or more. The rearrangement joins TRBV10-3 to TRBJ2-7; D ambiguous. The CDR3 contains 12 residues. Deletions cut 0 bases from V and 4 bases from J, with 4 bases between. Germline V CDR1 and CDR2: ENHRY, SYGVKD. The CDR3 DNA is TGTGCCATCAGTGAGTCGGCGTACGAGCAGTACTTC. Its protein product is CAISESAYEQYF.

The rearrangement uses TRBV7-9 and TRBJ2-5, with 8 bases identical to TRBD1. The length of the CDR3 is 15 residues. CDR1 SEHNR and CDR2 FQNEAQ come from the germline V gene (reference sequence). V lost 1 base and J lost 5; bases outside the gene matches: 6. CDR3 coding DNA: TGTGCCAGCAGCTTAGGAGCAGGGGGCTATGAGACCCAGTACTTC. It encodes CASSLGAGGYETQYF.

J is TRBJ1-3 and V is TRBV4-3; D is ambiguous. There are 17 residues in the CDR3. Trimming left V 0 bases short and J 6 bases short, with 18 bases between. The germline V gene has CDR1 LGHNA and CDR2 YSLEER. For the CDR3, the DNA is TGCGCCAGCAGCCAAGATATTAACGACCAAACTCCAAACACCATATATTTT. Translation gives CASSQDINDQTPNTIYF.

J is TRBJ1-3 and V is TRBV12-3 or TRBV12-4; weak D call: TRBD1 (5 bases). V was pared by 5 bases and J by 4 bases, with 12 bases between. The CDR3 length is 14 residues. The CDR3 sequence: CASSHGTAGNTIYF. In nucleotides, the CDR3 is TGTGCCAGCAGTCACGGGACGGCCGGAAACACCATATATTTT.